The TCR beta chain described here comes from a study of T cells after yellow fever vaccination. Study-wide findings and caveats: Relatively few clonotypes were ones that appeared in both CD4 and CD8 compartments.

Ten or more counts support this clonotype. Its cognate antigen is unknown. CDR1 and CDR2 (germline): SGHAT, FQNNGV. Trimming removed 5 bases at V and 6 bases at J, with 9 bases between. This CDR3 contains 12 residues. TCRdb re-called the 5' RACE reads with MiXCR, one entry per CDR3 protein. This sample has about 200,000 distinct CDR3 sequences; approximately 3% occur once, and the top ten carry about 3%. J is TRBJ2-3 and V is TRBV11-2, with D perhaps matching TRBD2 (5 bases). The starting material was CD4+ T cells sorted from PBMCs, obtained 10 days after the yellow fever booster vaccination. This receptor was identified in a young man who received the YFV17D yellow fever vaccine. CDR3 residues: CASSRDRDTQYF. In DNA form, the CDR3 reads TGTGCCAGCAGCCGGGATAGGGATACGCAGTATTTT.